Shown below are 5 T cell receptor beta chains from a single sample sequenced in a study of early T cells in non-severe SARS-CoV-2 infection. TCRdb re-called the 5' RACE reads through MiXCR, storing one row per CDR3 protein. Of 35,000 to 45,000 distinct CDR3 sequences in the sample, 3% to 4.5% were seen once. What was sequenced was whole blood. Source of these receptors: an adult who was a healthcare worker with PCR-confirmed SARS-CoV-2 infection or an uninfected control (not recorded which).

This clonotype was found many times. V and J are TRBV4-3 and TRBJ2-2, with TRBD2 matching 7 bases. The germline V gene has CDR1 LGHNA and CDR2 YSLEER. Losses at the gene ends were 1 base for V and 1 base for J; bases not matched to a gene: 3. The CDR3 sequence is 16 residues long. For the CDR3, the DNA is TGCGCCAGCAGCCAAGTTGCTAGCGGGAACACCGGGGAGCTGTTTTTT. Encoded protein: CASSQVASGNTGELFF.

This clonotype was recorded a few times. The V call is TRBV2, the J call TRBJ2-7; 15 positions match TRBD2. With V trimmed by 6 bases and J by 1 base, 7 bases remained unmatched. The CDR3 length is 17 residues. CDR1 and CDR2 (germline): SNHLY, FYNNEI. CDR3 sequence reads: CASRHGTSGRTSYEQYV. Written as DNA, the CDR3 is TGTGCCAGCAGGCACGGGACTAGCGGGAGGACATCCTACGAGCAGTACGTC.

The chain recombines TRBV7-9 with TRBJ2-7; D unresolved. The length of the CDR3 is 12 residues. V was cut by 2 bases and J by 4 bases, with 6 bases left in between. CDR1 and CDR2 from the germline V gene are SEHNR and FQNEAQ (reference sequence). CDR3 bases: TGTGCCAGCAGCTTAATTGAATACGAGCAGTACTTC. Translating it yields CASSLIEYEQYF.

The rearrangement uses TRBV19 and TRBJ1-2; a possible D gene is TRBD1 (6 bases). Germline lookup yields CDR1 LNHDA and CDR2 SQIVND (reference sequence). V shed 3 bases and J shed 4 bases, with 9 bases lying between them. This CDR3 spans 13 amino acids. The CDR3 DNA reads TGTGCCAGTAGTATCCCGGGGGCCTATGGCTACACCTTC. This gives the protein CASSIPGAYGYTF.

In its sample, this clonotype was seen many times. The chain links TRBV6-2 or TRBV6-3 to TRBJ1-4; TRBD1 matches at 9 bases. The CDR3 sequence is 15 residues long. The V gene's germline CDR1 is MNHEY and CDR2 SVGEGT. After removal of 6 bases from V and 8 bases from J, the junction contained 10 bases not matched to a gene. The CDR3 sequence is CASRPRDRAIEKLFF. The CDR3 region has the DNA TGTGCCAGCAGGCCCCGGGACAGGGCGATCGAAAAACTGTTTTTT.